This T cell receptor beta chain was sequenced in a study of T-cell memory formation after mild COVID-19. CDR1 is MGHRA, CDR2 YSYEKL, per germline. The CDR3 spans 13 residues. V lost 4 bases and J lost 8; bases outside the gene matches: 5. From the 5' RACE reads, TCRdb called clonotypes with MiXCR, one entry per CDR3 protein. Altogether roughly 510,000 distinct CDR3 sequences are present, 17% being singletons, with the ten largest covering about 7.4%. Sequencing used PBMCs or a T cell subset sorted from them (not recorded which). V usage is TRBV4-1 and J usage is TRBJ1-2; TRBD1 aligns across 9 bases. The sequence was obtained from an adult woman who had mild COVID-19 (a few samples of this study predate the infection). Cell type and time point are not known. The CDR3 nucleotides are TGCGCCAGCAGCCGAGGGACAGGGACCGGCTACACCTTC. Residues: CASSRGTGTGYTF.